The 29 T cell receptor beta chains presented below share a single source sample, sequenced in a study of blood T cell repertoires in COVID-19. Data came from immunoSEQ multiplex PCR; TCRdb stores just in-frame clones and leaves some out. The data hold about 400,000 clones, with 87% observed a single time. Specimen: PBMCs or T cells enriched from blood (not recorded which). These receptors were obtained from a young woman with acute COVID-19.

The rearrangement joins TRBV30 to TRBJ1-4; 7 positions agree with TRBD1. With 0 bases clipped from V and 6 bases from J, the junction kept 7 bases outside the gene matches. CDR3 size: 15 residues. Germline V gene data show CDR1 as GTSNPN and CDR2 as SVGIG (reference sequence). The CDR3 region is CAWSVGGAGDEKLFF. As DNA, the CDR3 is TGTGCCTGGAGTGTAGGGGGCGCAGGGGATGAAAAACTGTTTTTT.

V is TRBV10-1 and J is TRBJ2-1; 7 bases align to TRBD2. Trimming cost V 3 bases and J 4 bases; bases outside gene matches: 3. CDR3 size: 14 residues. Germline CDR1 and CDR2: WNHNN and SYGVQD (reference sequence). The CDR3 DNA reads as TGCGCCAGCAGTGAAGGCGGGGGTTACAATGAGCAGTTCTTC. Translated, it gives CASSEGGGYNEQFF.

The rearrangement links TRBV7-2 to TRBJ2-3, with a weak D call TRBD1 (5 bases). CDR3 length: 13 amino acids. Germline V gives CDR1 SGHTA, CDR2 FQGNSA. V was cut by 5 bases and J by 1 base, with 7 bases left in between. CDR3 DNA sequence: TGTGCCAGCAGCGTACAGGGCACAGATACGCAGTATTTT. Translated, it gives CASSVQGTDTQYF.

The chain has TRBV15 and TRBJ2-3, with a possible D match to TRBD1 (5 bases). The CDR3 has 15 amino acids. Looked up from germline, CDR1 is LNHNV and CDR2 is YYDKDF (reference sequence). Trimming cost V 5 bases and J 2 bases, with 14 bases left between them. This CDR3 reads CATSFRSGATDTQYF. The CDR3 DNA reads TGTGCCACCAGCTTCAGGAGTGGGGCCACAGATACGCAGTATTTT.

This chain uses TRBV9 with TRBJ2-1; 7 bases fit TRBD2. Trimming removed 0 bases from V and 7 bases from J; junction bases left unmatched: 10. Germline CDR1 SGDLS, CDR2 YYNGEE. The CDR3 length is 16 residues. The CDR3 region is CASSVGGRKRDNEQFF. CDR3 DNA: TGTGCCAGCAGCGTAGGAGGAAGAAAGCGGGATAATGAGCAGTTCTTC.

This clone was observed a few times. The genes are TRBV19 and TRBJ1-1; 9 nucleotides line up with TRBD1. After removal of 6 bases from V and 11 bases from J, the junction contained 13 bases not matched to a gene. The CDR3 covers 14 residues. Germline CDR1 LNHDA, CDR2 SQIVND (reference sequence). The CDR3 is CASRPPQGAREAFF. The CDR3 bases are TGTGCCAGTAGACCCCCACAGGGGGCTAGGGAGGCTTTCTTT.

The rearrangement joins TRBV4-3 to TRBJ1-2; D gene unclear. The CDR3 is 15 amino acids. CDR1 LGHNA and CDR2 YSLEER come from the germline V gene. V lost 2 bases and J 2 bases, leaving 12 bases between the germline ends. The CDR3 DNA is TGCGCCAGCAGCCAAATCCCGACACACAACTATGGCTACACCTTC. Amino acids: CASSQIPTHNYGYTF.

Worth noting for this clone: Sequence at one end of the junction differs from germline and may be a read error. The chain uses TRBV11-2 and TRBJ2-7, with TRBD1 matching over 11 bases. The length of the CDR3 is 15 residues. Germline V CDR1 and CDR2: SGHAT, FQNNGV. CDR3 coding DNA: TGTGCCAGCAGCCCTGGACAGGGGGCCTCCCACGAGCAGTACTTC. Translating it yields CASSPGQGASHEQYF.

The genes are TRBV30 and TRBJ2-1, with a tentative D call TRBD1 (5 bases). The CDR3 contains 11 residues. Germline assignment: CDR1 GTSNPN and CDR2 SVGIG (reference sequence). Trimming cost V 7 bases and J 6 bases, with 10 bases left between them. DNA of the CDR3: TGTGCCTTCGATAGGGGCAATGAGCAGTTCTTC. Protein product: CAFDRGNEQFF.

CDR3 loop: CATSRGDRDGEKLFF. In DNA, the CDR3 is TGTGCCACCAGTCGGGGGGACAGGGACGGGGAAAAACTGTTTTTT. The chain has TRBV24-1 and TRBJ1-4, with 9 bases fitting TRBD1. CDR3 length: 15 amino acids. After removal of 6 bases from V and 8 bases from J, the junction contained 9 bases not matched to a gene. Germline assignment: CDR1 KGHDR and CDR2 SFDVKD.

The J gene is TRBJ1-1, the V gene TRBV6-4, with D unresolved. This CDR3 comprises 14 residues. V lost 4 bases to trimming and J lost 2 bases, with 11 bases between them. Germline CDR1 is MRHNA and CDR2 is SNTAGT. As DNA, the CDR3 is TGTGCCAGCAGTGCGGAGGGCCGTAACACTGAAGCTTTCTTT. It translates to CASSAEGRNTEAFF.

The V gene is TRBV3-1 (or the pseudogene TRBV3-2), the J gene TRBJ2-6; no firm D call. Germline V gene lookup returns CDR1 LGHDT and CDR2 YNNKEL (reference sequence). The V and J ends lost 0 bases and 0 bases respectively, with 12 bases between them. This CDR3 comprises 18 residues. The CDR3 sequence is CASSQEATRNSGANVLTF. CDR3 DNA: TGTGCCAGCAGCCAAGAGGCCACCCGTAACTCTGGGGCCAACGTCCTGACTTTC.

This sequence joins TRBV9 and TRBJ2-2; perhaps TRBD1 as D (6 bases). Germline CDR1 and CDR2: SGDLS and YYNGEE. V lost 2 bases, J lost 0 bases, and 8 bases lay in between. The length of the CDR3 is 15 residues. The CDR3 DNA reads as TGTGCCAGCAGCGTGGGACACTCGAACACCGGGGAGCTGTTTTTT. Its translation: CASSVGHSNTGELFF.

The chain employs TRBV28 and TRBJ2-1; 9 nucleotides agree with TRBD1. CDR1 is MDHEN and CDR2 is SYDVKM in the germline V gene. The J segment lost 5 bases and the V segment lost 6 bases, leaving 2 bases of the junction unmatched. The CDR3 spans 13 residues. CDR3 residues: CASRGTGNNEQFF. The DNA of the CDR3 is TGTGCCAGCAGAGGGACAGGGAACAATGAGCAGTTCTTC.

The rearrangement joins TRBV5-6 to TRBJ1-1, with a possible D match to TRBD1 (6 bases). CDR3 length equals 15 residues. In germline, CDR1 is SGHDT, CDR2 YYEEEE. Trimming took 1 base from V and 3 from J, leaving 13 bases between them. The CDR3 sequence: CASSLLQGSYTEAFF. CDR3 in DNA: TGTGCCAGCAGCTTGTTGCAGGGGTCGTACACTGAAGCTTTCTTT.

This clone was seen only a few times. This sequence joins TRBV5-4 and TRBJ1-1; D might be TRBD1 (5 bases). The CDR3 spans 12 residues. Germline V gene data show CDR1 as SGHNT and CDR2 as YYREEE (reference sequence). V lost 1 base and J 12 bases, leaving 13 bases between the germline ends. For the CDR3, the DNA is TGTGCCAGCAGCTTGTTCGAGACAGAGCCTTTCTTT. It is translated as CASSLFETEPFF.

This clone appeared once. This rearrangement joins TRBV6-5 to TRBJ1-1; 12 nucleotides align to TRBD1. J lost 11 bases, V lost 2 bases, and 6 bases had no gene match. Germline loops: CDR1 MNHEY, CDR2 SVGAGI. The CDR3 is 14 amino acids. In DNA form, the CDR3 reads TGTGCCAGCAGTTACATGGGACAGGGGGCAAGGGCTTTCTTT. Translation gives CASSYMGQGARAFF.

The chain employs TRBV2 and TRBJ1-1; TRBD1 might be the D (6 bases). Trimming removed 6 bases at V and 0 bases at J, with 14 bases between. Germline-derived CDR1 and CDR2 are SNHLY and FYNNEI. The CDR3 covers 15 residues. The CDR3 DNA reads TGTGCCAGCAGAGTCCAGGGGCAAATGAACACTGAAGCTTTCTTT. Translation: CASRVQGQMNTEAFF.

The chain links TRBV18 to TRBJ1-3; D is possibly TRBD1 (6 bases). CDR1 KGHSH and CDR2 LQKENI come from the germline V gene. This CDR3 contains 14 residues. V was clipped by 1 base and J by 4 bases, with 8 bases between them. The CDR3 nucleotides read TGTGCCAGCTCACCACGGGGGCAGGGAAACACCATATATTTT. Amino acids: CASSPRGQGNTIYF.

J is TRBJ2-3 and V is TRBV5-4; D is possibly TRBD1 (6 bases). The CDR3 is made up of 15 amino acids. Germline-derived CDR1 and CDR2 are SGHNT and YYREEE (reference sequence). V was clipped by 0 bases and J by 6 bases, with 14 bases between them. The CDR3: CASSLVGGRRDTQYF. The CDR3 bases are TGTGCCAGCAGCTTGGTAGGGGGTCGCCGGGATACGCAGTATTTT. Combining the CDR3 with reference TRBV5-4 and TRBJ2-3 gives the whole variable domain ETGVTQSPTHLIKTRGQQVTLRCSSQSGHNTVSWYQQALGQGPQFIFQYYREEENGRGNFPPRFSGLQFPNYSSELNVNALELDDSALYLCASSLVGGRRDTQYFGPGTRLTVL.

The chain joins TRBV5-1 to TRBJ2-2; TRBD2 is a possible D gene (6 bases). Trimming cost V 1 base and J 2 bases, with 12 bases left between them. The CDR3 contains 16 residues. The germline CDR1 and CDR2 sequences are SGHRS and YFSETQ. The CDR3 DNA reads as TGCGCCAGCAGCTTGATATCGGGAGTAAACACCGGGGAGCTGTTTTTT. Residues: CASSLISGVNTGELFF. Full variable domain (remainder filled in from reference TRBV5-1 and TRBJ2-2): KAGVTQTPRYLIKTRGQQVTLSCSPISGHRSVSWYQQTPGQGLQFLFEYFSETQRNKGNFPGRFSGRQFSNSRSEMNVSTLELGDSALYLCASSLISGVNTGELFFGEGSRLTVL.

The rearrangement joins TRBV5-1 to TRBJ2-7; TRBD1 might be the D (5 bases). Germline values: CDR1 SGHRS, CDR2 YFSETQ. Trimming cost V 5 bases and J 0 bases, with 15 bases left between them. The CDR3 length is 15 residues. In nucleotides, the CDR3 is TGCGCCAGCAGTCCCGGCGCAGGGCACTCCTACGAGCAGTACTTC. This gives the protein CASSPGAGHSYEQYF. Filled out from reference TRBV5-1 and TRBJ2-7, the complete variable domain reads KAGVTQTPRYLIKTRGQQVTLSCSPISGHRSVSWYQQTPGQGLQFLFEYFSETQRNKGNFPGRFSGRQFSNSRSEMNVSTLELGDSALYLCASSPGAGHSYEQYFGPGTRLTVT.

The chain links TRBV4-3 to TRBJ1-5; D is uncertain. CDR1 and CDR2 from the germline V gene are LGHNA and YSLEER. The CDR3 has 15 residues. V lost 2 bases and J 4 bases, leaving 12 bases between the germline ends. As DNA, the CDR3 is TGCGCCAGCAGCCAAAATTATGCCGGGAATCAGCCCCAGCATTTT. Its protein product is CASSQNYAGNQPQHF.

The gene calls are TRBV6-2 or TRBV6-3 and TRBJ1-6, with 7 bases that match TRBD1. CDR1 is MNHEY, CDR2 SVGEGT, per germline. V was pared by 5 bases and J by 8 bases, with 9 bases of the junction left unmatched. CDR3 length equals 15 residues. CDR3 residues: CASSKTDRIDSPLHF. The CDR3 DNA is TGTGCCAGCAGTAAGACGGACAGGATTGATTCACCCCTCCACTTT.

The genes are TRBV19 and TRBJ2-3, with 8 bases lining up with TRBD2. J was trimmed by 2 bases and V by 9 bases; bases with no gene match: 4. Germline V gene data show CDR1 as LNHDA and CDR2 as SQIVND (reference sequence). The CDR3 length is 13 residues. The CDR3 sequence: CASKRGTTDTQYF. The CDR3 DNA is TGTGCCAGCAAGCGGGGGACCACAGATACGCAGTATTTT.

The chain carries TRBV6-5 and TRBJ1-1; 10 nucleotides line up with TRBD1. Per the germline V gene, CDR1 is MNHEY and CDR2 is SVGAGI. Trimming removed 4 bases from V and 2 bases from J; junction bases left unmatched: 4. CDR3 size: 15 residues. CDR3 amino acids: CASSFRTGGNTEAFF. The DNA of the CDR3 is TGTGCCAGCAGTTTCCGGACAGGGGGAAACACTGAAGCTTTCTTT.

The chain couples TRBV6-2 or TRBV6-3 to TRBJ1-2; D perhaps matches TRBD1 (5 bases). Trimming removed 2 bases from V and 0 bases from J, with 22 bases in between. This CDR3 comprises 19 residues. In germline, CDR1 is MNHEY, CDR2 SVGEGT. The CDR3, as DNA: TGTGCCAGCAGTTACGCCATCGATGGGGACCGCGGGGCTAACTATGGCTACACCTTC. It is translated as CASSYAIDGDRGANYGYTF.

The CDR3 region has the DNA TGCGCCAGCAGCCAAGATTGGGCGACGAACACTGAAGCTTTCTTT. This gives the protein CASSQDWATNTEAFF. The chain carries TRBV4-3 and TRBJ1-1; D not resolved. CDR3 size: 15 residues. V lost 0 bases to trimming and J lost 1 base, with 9 bases between them. Per germline, CDR1 LGHNA and CDR2 YSLEER.

This chain links TRBV7-2 with TRBJ1-2; D not resolved. The ends were cut back, 2 bases at V and 4 bases at J, with 8 bases in the middle. The CDR3 length is 13 residues. Germline V CDR1 and CDR2: SGHTA, FQGNSA. The CDR3 here is CASSLNFPYGYTF. The CDR3, as DNA: TGTGCCAGCAGCTTAAACTTTCCCTATGGCTACACCTTC.